Below are 9 T cell receptor beta chains sequenced from a single sample in a study of post-analysis software for immune sequencing data. General observations from the study: Controls showed lower frequencies than patients for five TRBV segments, and TRBV5-6, TRBV5-1 and TRBV20-1 were among these.

Incorporated into the TCR beta cDNA libraries were unique molecular identifiers, which served to reduce PCR and sequencing biases. MiXCR, run by TCRdb on the PCR reads, gives a single entry per CDR3 protein. The sample has hundreds of thousands of distinct CDR3 sequences, 25% to 30% seen once. No antigen is known for these receptors. Material for sequencing was blood. The receptors here all came from a girl under 18 with multiple sclerosis.

Notes on this clonotype: Here the CDR3 omits its conserved ending phenylalanine or tryptophan, so a read error is the likely source. The J gene is TRBJ2-5, the V gene TRBV29-1; tentatively, D is TRBD1 (6 bases). Trimming removed 7 bases at V and 5 bases at J, with 14 bases between. Germline-derived CDR1 and CDR2 are SQVTM and ANQGSEA. The CDR3 consists of 12 residues. CDR3 region: CSGGGSGETQYV. The DNA for the CDR3 is TGCAGCGGAGGGGGATCCGGGGAGACCCAGTACGTC.

Only a few counts were recorded for this clonotype. A read error may account for a junction end that differs from germline. V and J are TRBV5-1 and TRBJ1-4; D gene unclear. Germline CDR1 reads SGHRS; CDR2 reads YFSETQ. The CDR3 totals 16 residues. CDR3 region: CASSPGDFATNEKPFF. DNA of the CDR3: TGCGCCAGCAGCCCGGGAGATTTTGCAACTAATGAAAAACCGTTTTTT. Combining the CDR3 with reference TRBV5-1 and TRBJ1-4 gives the whole variable domain KAGVTQTPRYLIKTRGQQVTLSCSPISGHRSVSWYQQTPGQGLQFLFEYFSETQRNKGNFPGRFSGRQFSNSRSEMNVSTLELGDSALYLCASSPGDFATNEKPFFGSGTQLSVL.

This clonotype was seen a few times. This chain links TRBV5-1 with TRBJ2-3; 11 bases agree with TRBD2. Losses at the gene ends were 4 bases for V and 5 bases for J; bases not matched to a gene: 3. CDR1 is SGHRS and CDR2 is YFSETQ in the germline V gene. The CDR3 runs to 14 residues. This CDR3 reads CASSIGLAGDTQYF. CDR3 coding DNA: TGCGCCAGCAGCATAGGACTAGCGGGAGATACGCAGTATTTT.

V usage is TRBV20-1 and J usage is TRBJ1-4; 8 positions agree with TRBD1. Trimming cost V 8 bases and J 10 bases; bases outside gene matches: 9. Germline lookup yields CDR1 DFQATT and CDR2 SNEGSKA (reference sequence). The CDR3 length is 12 residues. The CDR3 DNA sequence: TGCAGTTCCAAGGGGACAGGAGTAAAACTGTTTTTT. Its translation is CSSKGTGVKLFF.

The chain has TRBV19 and TRBJ2-7; 9 bases fit TRBD1. Germline-derived CDR1 and CDR2 are LNHDA and SQIVND (reference sequence). Trimming removed 4 bases from V and 3 bases from J; junction bases left unmatched: 4. This CDR3 spans 14 amino acids. The CDR3 nucleotides read TGTGCCAGTAGTAATACAGGGGGCGTCTACGAGCAGTACTTC. Protein sequence: CASSNTGGVYEQYF.

The CDR3 DNA sequence: TGTGCCAGCAGACAGGGAACCCCCAGTCAGCCCCAGCATTTT. Translation gives CASRQGTPSQPQHF. J is TRBJ1-5 and V is TRBV28, with TRBD1 as a possible D gene (6 bases). V lost 6 bases to trimming and J lost 6 bases, with 15 bases between them. CDR1 and CDR2 from the germline V gene are MDHEN and SYDVKM. The length of the CDR3 is 14 residues.

J is TRBJ2-5 and V is TRBV29-1; 8 nucleotides match TRBD2. V lost 4 bases to trimming and J lost 9 bases; unmatched junction nucleotides: 10. The CDR3 has 13 residues. Germline V lookup: CDR1 SQVTM, CDR2 ANQGSEA. CDR3 amino acids: CSVGSGREAAQYF. The CDR3 nucleotides read TGCAGCGTTGGGTCAGGGCGGGAGGCAGCCCAGTACTTC.

This sequence joins TRBV25-1 and TRBJ1-1; D gene unclear. The germline V gene encodes CDR1 MGHDK and CDR2 SYGVNS. V dropped 10 bases and J dropped 5 bases, with 11 bases sitting between them. The CDR3 contains 11 residues. The CDR3 nucleotides read TGTGCCACCTCGCCCGGGACTGAAGCTTTCTTT. Translation gives CATSPGTEAFF.

This rearrangement joins TRBV4-1 to TRBJ1-1; TRBD1 is a possible D gene (6 bases). The CDR3 is made up of 16 amino acids. Trimming cost V 6 bases and J 3 bases, with 20 bases left between them. The germline gives CDR1 MGHRA, CDR2 YSYEKL. CDR3: CASRKGGGSRYTEAFF. In DNA, the CDR3 is TGCGCCAGCAGAAAAGGGGGGGGCTCCAGGTACACTGAAGCTTTCTTT.